The 9 T cell receptor beta chains in this list originate from one sample, sequenced in a study of metastatic and nonmetastatic thyroid tumors (dated by TCRdb to 2018 to 2021). None of the patients had been given any treatment before thyroid surgery. Libraries were built with PCR. Sequencing instrument: Illumina HiSeq 4000. The public reads were run again by TCRdb, first through fastp at Q25 and then through MiXCR, and only productive beta chains were kept. Within this sample are approximately 90,000 clones, with roughly 13% of them counted one time only. The leading ten clones occupy about 11% of the sample. What was sequenced was blood. Receptor source: a female donor with papillary thyroid cancer or a benign thyroid nodule (not recorded which). Some clones in this sample may be carry-over from other donors' samples.

The J gene is TRBJ2-1, the V gene TRBV7-6, with 11 nucleotides matching TRBD2. Germline V lookup: CDR1 SGHVS, CDR2 FNYEAQ. The V segment lost 4 bases and the J segment 2 bases; nucleotides outside the gene matches: 10. CDR3 length: 18 residues. The CDR3, as DNA: TGTGCCAGCAGCTCGCCACCGGGGACTAGCGGAGCCTACAATGAGCAGTTCTTC. Protein sequence: CASSSPPGTSGAYNEQFF.

The count of this clone is one. The germline gene is not matched at one end of the junction; a read error may be the cause. J is TRBJ1-5 and V is TRBV5-5; D uncertain. This CDR3 has 14 amino acids. Per the germline V gene, CDR1 is SGHKS and CDR2 is YYEKEE (reference sequence). DNA of the CDR3: TGTGCCAGCAGCTCCCCGGGGAAGGGTCAGCCCAAGCATTTT. Protein sequence: CASSSPGKGQPKHF.

For this clone: A clone one base away is much larger, so this may be a read error. The chain combines TRBV28 with TRBJ1-2; D perhaps matches TRBD1 (6 bases). Germline CDR1 MDHEN, CDR2 SYDVKM. This CDR3 region has 13 residues. The CDR3 reads CAGSPDRADGYTF. CDR3 coding DNA: TGTGCCGGCAGTCCGGACAGAGCAGATGGCTACACCTTC.

About this clone: A clone one base away is much larger, so this may be a read error. The chain links TRBV28 to TRBJ2-5; 7 nucleotides align to TRBD2. The length of the CDR3 is 17 residues. CDR1 and CDR2 (germline): MDHEN, SYDVKM. Losses at the gene ends were 11 bases for V and 7 bases for J; bases not matched to a gene: 25. The CDR3 sequence is CAGSTARIWGGEGTQYF. DNA of the CDR3: TGTGCCGGAAGTACGGCTAGGATATGGGGGGGAGAAGGGACCCAGTACTTC.

This clone was observed at least ten times. The genes are TRBV4-2 and TRBJ2-2; D gene uncertain. Germline assignment: CDR1 LGHNA and CDR2 YNFKEQ. This CDR3 region has 14 residues. Deletions cut 5 bases from V and 1 base from J, with 8 bases between. CDR3 nucleotides: TGTGCCAGCAGCTACGAAGAGAACACCGGGGAGCTGTTTTTT. It is translated as CASSYEENTGELFF.

This clone has at least ten counts. The gene calls are TRBV28 and TRBJ2-7; no clear D gene. The V and J ends lost 2 bases and 0 bases respectively, with 8 bases between them. The CDR3 has 14 residues. Germline V gene sequence: CDR1 MDHEN, CDR2 SYDVKM. The CDR3 nucleotides are TGTGCCAGCAGTTTAAGGTCCACCTCCTACGAGCAGTACTTC. This gives the protein CASSLRSTSYEQYF. The variable domain in full, with the rest retrieved from reference TRBV28 and TRBJ2-7, is DVKVTQSSRYLVKRTGEKVFLECVQDMDHENMFWYRQDPGLGLRLIYFSYDVKMKEKGDIPEGYSVSREKKERFSLILESASTNQTSMYLCASSLRSTSYEQYFGPGTRLTVT.

This clone was detected many times. The chain has TRBV28 and TRBJ2-7; 8 bases match TRBD2. The V gene's germline CDR1 is MDHEN and CDR2 SYDVKM. V trimming: 4 bases; J trimming: 2 bases; junction bases outside the gene matches: 10. The CDR3 has 16 amino acids. The CDR3 sequence: CASSSPSTSAAYEQYF. CDR3 coding DNA: TGTGCCAGCAGTTCCCCATCGACTAGCGCCGCCTACGAGCAGTACTTC.

In its sample, this clone was seen many times. V is TRBV4-3 and J is TRBJ2-1, with D possibly matching TRBD1 (6 bases). V lost 3 bases and J lost 10, with 16 bases in between. Germline V gene lookup returns CDR1 LGHNA and CDR2 YSLEER. This CDR3 has 14 amino acids. Written as DNA, the CDR3 is TGCGCCAGCAGCCAGGAACGGACCGACAGGGAGCAGTTCTTC. It specifies CASSQERTDREQFF.

This clone was seen repeatedly, ten times or more. The chain links TRBV2 to TRBJ1-1; no definite D call. Germline loops: CDR1 SNHLY, CDR2 FYNNEI. The CDR3 loop spans 15 amino acids. V gave up 2 bases and J gave up 8 bases, with 18 bases separating them. In DNA form, the CDR3 reads TGTGCCAGCAGTGAAACTGATCCCTATGAGATCGAAGCTTTCTTT. Protein: CASSETDPYEIEAFF.